Listed here is a single TCR beta chain. Unique molecular identifiers were attached to individual cDNA molecules within the library. TCRdb independently ran MiXCR on the RACE reads; one entry per CDR3 protein. The repertoire has approximately 82,000 distinct CDR3 sequences, about 10% of them found once; the top ten carry 2% to 2.5%. The sample belongs to a study of human T cells and chemical hapten exposure. The sample's time point: patch test 1, 2 weeks after DPC sensitization. Treatment indicated: therapeutic diphenylcyclopropenone sensitization with weekly scalp DPC. The sequencing here drew on whole blood, taken in connection with sensitization to the hapten diphenylcyclopropenone (DPC). The clonotype was recovered from a man between 35 and 55 years old with alopecia areata. Some clones in this sample may be carry-over from other donors' samples.

CDR3 protein: CASTPGGVERYEQFF. The CDR3, as DNA: TGTGCCAGCACCCCGGGGGGAGTTGAGAGGTATGAGCAGTTCTTC. The rearrangement uses TRBV6-5 and TRBJ2-1; 7 bases are a match to TRBD2. Germline V gene data show CDR1 as MNHEY and CDR2 as SVGAGI. The J segment lost 8 bases and the V segment lost 7 bases, leaving 14 bases of the junction unmatched. The CDR3 sequence is 15 residues long.